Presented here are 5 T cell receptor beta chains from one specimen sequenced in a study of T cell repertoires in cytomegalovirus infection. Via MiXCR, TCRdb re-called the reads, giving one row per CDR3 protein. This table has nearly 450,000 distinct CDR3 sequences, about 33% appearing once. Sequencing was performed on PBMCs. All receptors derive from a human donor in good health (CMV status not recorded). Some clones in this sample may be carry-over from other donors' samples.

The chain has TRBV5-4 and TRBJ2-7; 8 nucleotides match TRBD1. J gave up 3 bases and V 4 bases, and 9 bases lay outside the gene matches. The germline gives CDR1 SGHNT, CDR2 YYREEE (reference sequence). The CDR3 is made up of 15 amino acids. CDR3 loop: CASSPLPGQVYEQYF. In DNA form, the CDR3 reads TGTGCCAGCAGCCCTCTACCGGGACAGGTCTACGAGCAGTACTTC.

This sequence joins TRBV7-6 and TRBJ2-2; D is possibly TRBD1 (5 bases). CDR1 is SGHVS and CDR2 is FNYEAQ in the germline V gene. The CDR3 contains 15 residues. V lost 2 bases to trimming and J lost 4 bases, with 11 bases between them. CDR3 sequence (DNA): TGTGCCAGCAGCTTACCCCAGGGTGCCACCGGGGAGCTGTTTTTT. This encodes CASSLPQGATGELFF.

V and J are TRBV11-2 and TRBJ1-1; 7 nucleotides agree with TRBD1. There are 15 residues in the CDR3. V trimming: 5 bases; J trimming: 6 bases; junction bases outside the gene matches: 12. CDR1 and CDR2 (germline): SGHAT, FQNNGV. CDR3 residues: CASSHMTGKFAEAFF. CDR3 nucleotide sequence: TGTGCCAGCAGCCATATGACAGGGAAGTTCGCTGAAGCTTTCTTT.

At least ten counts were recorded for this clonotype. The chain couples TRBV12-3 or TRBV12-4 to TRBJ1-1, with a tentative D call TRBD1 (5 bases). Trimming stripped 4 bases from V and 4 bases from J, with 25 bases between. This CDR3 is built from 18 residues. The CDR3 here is CASSSADTPRKRTTEAFF. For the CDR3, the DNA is TGTGCCAGCAGTTCAGCGGACACTCCAAGGAAGAGAACCACTGAAGCTTTCTTT.

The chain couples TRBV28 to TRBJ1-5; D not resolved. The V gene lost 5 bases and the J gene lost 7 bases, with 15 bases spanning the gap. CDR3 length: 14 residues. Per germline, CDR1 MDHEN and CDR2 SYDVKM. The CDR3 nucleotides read TGTGCCAGCAGTCCCGAGTACGGCGGACAGCCCCAGCATTTT. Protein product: CASSPEYGGQPQHF. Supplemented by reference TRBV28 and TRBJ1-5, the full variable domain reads DVKVTQSSRYLVKRTGEKVFLECVQDMDHENMFWYRQDPGLGLRLIYFSYDVKMKEKGDIPEGYSVSREKKERFSLILESASTNQTSMYLCASSPEYGGQPQHFGDGTRLSIL.